The 11 T cell receptor beta chains below all came from one sample that was sequenced in a study of blood T cells in healthy people across ages. Then a second PCR, running about 6 to 12 cycles, was carried out with a sample-barcoded 5' primer and a J-beta primer mix. TCRdb redid the calling of the 5' RACE reads with MiXCR, one entry per CDR3 protein. The sample includes about 800,000 distinct CDR3 sequences, 20% to 25% of them seen just once. The data also belong to a second study, concerning T cells of mothers and their children.

Sample: blood. Receptors originate from a boy younger than 18 in good health.

This clonotype occurred a few times. The chain employs TRBV28 and TRBJ2-7; the D is unclear. The V end lost 3 bases, the J end lost 2 bases, and 8 bases lay between the germline ends. Germline V gene sequence: CDR1 MDHEN, CDR2 SYDVKM. CDR3 size: 13 residues. The CDR3: CASSFTPTYEQYF. Here the CDR3 DNA reads TGTGCCAGCAGTTTTACGCCGACCTACGAGCAGTACTTC. Drawing the rest from reference TRBV28 and TRBJ2-7, the complete variable domain is DVKVTQSSRYLVKRTGEKVFLECVQDMDHENMFWYRQDPGLGLRLIYFSYDVKMKEKGDIPEGYSVSREKKERFSLILESASTNQTSMYLCASSFTPTYEQYFGPGTRLTVT.

This clonotype was seen a handful of times. The chain uses TRBV12-3 or TRBV12-4 and TRBJ2-1, with 7 bases aligning to TRBD2. The J call may be mistaken, given a closer DNA end match to TRBJ2-5. This CDR3 is 15 amino acids long. The CDR3 loop reads CASSPGTIPRETQYF. The CDR3, as DNA: TGTGCCAGCAGTCCCGGGACTATACCACGGGAGACCCAGTACTTC.

J is TRBJ1-1 and V is TRBV5-6; 10 bases are shared with TRBD1. The germline CDR1 and CDR2 sequences are SGHDT and YYEEEE. The CDR3 totals 15 residues. The V gene end was trimmed by 7 bases and the J gene end by 3 bases; junction bases not matched to a gene: 9. CDR3 DNA: TGTGCCAGCGAATGGACAGGGGGAGAGGACACTGAAGCTTTCTTT. Protein: CASEWTGGEDTEAFF.

In this sample, this clonotype turned up a few times. The rearrangement joins TRBV10-2 to TRBJ2-5; D perhaps matches TRBD1 (6 bases). The germline V gene has CDR1 WSHSY and CDR2 SAAADI. The CDR3 has 17 residues. The germline V and J ends were trimmed by 0 bases and 6 bases, with 20 bases remaining between them. The CDR3 sequence is CASSESLGRGSLQTQYF. As DNA, the CDR3 is TGCGCCAGCAGTGAGTCGCTGGGCAGGGGCTCCCTTCAGACCCAGTACTTC.

In its sample, this clonotype was seen a few times. V is TRBV28 and J is TRBJ1-3, with D perhaps TRBD1 (5 bases). The germline V and J ends were trimmed by 8 bases and 2 bases, with 13 bases remaining between them. The CDR3 has 14 residues. From germline, CDR1 is MDHEN and CDR2 SYDVKM. In DNA form, the CDR3 reads TGTGCCAGCCACGGCGGGGGGGCTGGAAACACCATATATTTT. Translating it yields CASHGGGAGNTIYF.

The table lists this clonotype with a few counts. The CDR3: CSVAGGTSGRYNEQFF. CDR3 bases: TGCAGCGTGGCGGGGGGGACTAGCGGGAGGTACAATGAGCAGTTCTTC. The rearrangement links TRBV29-1 to TRBJ2-1; 15 bases align to TRBD2. Losses at the gene ends were 6 bases for V and 4 bases for J; bases not matched to a gene: 7. Germline V gives CDR1 SQVTM, CDR2 ANQGSEA. This CDR3 spans 16 amino acids.

The chain is built from TRBV12-3 or TRBV12-4 and TRBJ1-2, with a possible D match to TRBD1 (5 bases). Trimming pared 5 bases from V and 6 bases from J, leaving 19 bases between. The CDR3 sequence is 15 residues long. CDR3 amino acids: CASSTETGTADGYTF. The CDR3 DNA follows: TGTGCCAGCAGTACGGAGACCGGGACGGCCGATGGCTACACCTTC.

A few counts support this clonotype. The V and J genes are TRBV27 and TRBJ2-7; D call uncertain. Between the trimmed V and J ends, which lost 3 bases and 6 bases, there was a span of 15 bases. This CDR3 has 14 amino acids. The germline V gene encodes CDR1 MNHEY and CDR2 SMNVEV (reference sequence). The CDR3 sequence: CASSFNFDTLEQYF. CDR3 coding DNA: TGTGCCAGCAGTTTTAATTTTGACACCCTCGAGCAGTACTTC.

This clonotype was seen only once. The V and J genes are TRBV19 and TRBJ2-5, with 7 bases matching TRBD2. The J call may not be correct, given that the DNA end is closer to TRBJ2-7. The length of the CDR3 is 14 residues. Germline V gene lookup returns CDR1 LNHDA and CDR2 SQIVND (reference sequence). CDR3 bases: TGTGCCAGTAGTATAACGGGAGGACTCTACGAGCAGTACTTC. Translating it yields CASSITGGLYEQYF.

This chain joins TRBV7-9 and TRBJ2-1; TRBD1 agrees at 9 bases. V gave up 9 bases and J gave up 4 bases; unmatched junction bases: 16. The CDR3 spans 17 residues. Per germline, CDR1 SEHNR and CDR2 FQNEAQ (reference sequence). The CDR3 sequence: CASSPPPGQGPYNEQFF. CDR3 in DNA: TGTGCCAGTTCCCCCCCACCGGGACAGGGTCCTTACAATGAGCAGTTCTTC.

V is TRBV28 and J is TRBJ2-1; D is perhaps TRBD2 (7 bases). TRBJ2-7 explains the end of the DNA better; the J call may be wrong. From germline, CDR1 is MDHEN and CDR2 SYDVKM. The CDR3 runs to 17 residues. CDR3 nucleotide sequence: TGTGCCAGCAGTCTATCAGCTAAGGGGGGGAGGCCCTACGAGCAGTACTTC. Its protein product is CASSLSAKGGRPYEQYF.